This T cell receptor (beta chain) was obtained from a study of identical twins (dated by TCRdb to the mid-2010s). Looking at the study overall: To test whether fetal clonotypes persist, this study deep-sequenced TCR alpha and beta repertoires from monozygotic twins, from unrelated adults of various ages, and from cord blood. To rule out contamination, the twin experiments were replicated at different times with different library preparation protocols. What the study reported, not specific to this receptor: The excess sharing between twins in beta out-of-frame sequences was weaker because fewer shared sequences reduced the signal-to-noise ratio. Because the same donors could not be followed over many years, the conclusions depended on cross-sectional statistical analysis. Fewer insertions were carried by abundant cord blood beta clonotypes; a weaker similar trend was observed in young adult naive repertoires, while no such trend was observed in memory repertoires. Compared with coincidental sharing between unrelated individuals, an excess of low generation-probability sequences was observed among out-of-frame TCR alpha sequences shared between twins. Out-of-frame TCR alpha sharing in monozygotic twins was systematically underestimated by recombination models, whereas sharing between unrelated individuals was in agreement with the recombination models. Zero-insertion analyses could be partly confounded by invariant T cells such as MAIT and iNKT, though diverse VJ usage argued against such confounding for most clonotypes.

The library was built by means of 5' RACE. The run used an Illumina HiSeq 2000. Template switching introduced a universal primer binding site; the final cDNA contained a unique molecular identifier, enabling accurate counting of TCR cDNA molecules. First-strand cDNA for TCR alpha and beta chains was synthesized from specific primers in the conserved constant-segment region. To control for contamination, each cDNA library was double barcoded with a SMART-Mk sample barcode plus Illumina barcodes. TruSeq adapter sequences and Illumina sample barcodes were added in two successive PCR steps. Sequencing of the TCR alpha and beta cDNA libraries was done on the Illumina HiSeq platform using custom primers. In the original analysis: Unique molecular identifiers were extracted from raw reads with MiGEC, and CDR3 positions were determined with MiXCR. For each individual, recombination models were inferred using an EM algorithm with the repgenHMM and IGoR tools. Shared clonotype analysis was performed with the tcR package in R, normalizing sharing by the product of cloneset sizes. Out-of-frame nonproductive sequences were analyzed to study raw recombination free of thymic and clonal selection effects. TCRdb applied fastp at Q25 and MiXCR to the public reads, then kept only in-frame beta chains. All rows with the same CDR3 protein become a single entry with the most common DNA and genes. These V and J calls derive from TCRdb rather than the authors' analysis. A total of around 480,000 distinct CDR3 sequences appear in this sample, approximately 15% of them only once. 0.4% to 0.55% of the sample is held by the ten biggest clonotypes.

Comments on this clonotype: Its cognate antigen has yet to be identified. It has no much larger one-base neighbor in the sample; base qualities were not kept.

Every donor was a healthy Caucasian. Three pairs of female monozygotic twins, all aged roughly 18 to 29 years, were included in the twin cohort. Positive isolation kits from Invitrogen were used to isolate the CD4+ and CD8+ T cell populations. These same data were also listed under a study on yellow fever vaccine responses in identical twins. The second study's authors report: The authors reported that the T cell response to vaccination in identical twins appeared partly convergent and partly personalized. In the study, vaccine-responding T cell clones were precisely tracked in identical twins.

The sample comprised CD4+ T cells sorted from blood. The sequence was obtained from a woman aged 18-29 years in good health.

The nucleotide sequence reads TGTGCCAGTAGTATAGTTCCGAACTTGAACACTGAAGCTTTCTTT. Translation gives CASSIVPNLNTEAFF. The rearrangement combines TRBV19 with TRBJ1-1, with the D gene call left open. V lost 1 base and J lost 0 bases; the stretch between them is 9 bases long. The CDR3 covers 15 residues, taking in both the cysteine and the phenylalanine. The sequence is cut down to CDR3 DNA, 45 bases in frame from base 1. CDR1 and CDR2 are read off the germline V gene (reference sequence) as LNHDA and SQIVND.